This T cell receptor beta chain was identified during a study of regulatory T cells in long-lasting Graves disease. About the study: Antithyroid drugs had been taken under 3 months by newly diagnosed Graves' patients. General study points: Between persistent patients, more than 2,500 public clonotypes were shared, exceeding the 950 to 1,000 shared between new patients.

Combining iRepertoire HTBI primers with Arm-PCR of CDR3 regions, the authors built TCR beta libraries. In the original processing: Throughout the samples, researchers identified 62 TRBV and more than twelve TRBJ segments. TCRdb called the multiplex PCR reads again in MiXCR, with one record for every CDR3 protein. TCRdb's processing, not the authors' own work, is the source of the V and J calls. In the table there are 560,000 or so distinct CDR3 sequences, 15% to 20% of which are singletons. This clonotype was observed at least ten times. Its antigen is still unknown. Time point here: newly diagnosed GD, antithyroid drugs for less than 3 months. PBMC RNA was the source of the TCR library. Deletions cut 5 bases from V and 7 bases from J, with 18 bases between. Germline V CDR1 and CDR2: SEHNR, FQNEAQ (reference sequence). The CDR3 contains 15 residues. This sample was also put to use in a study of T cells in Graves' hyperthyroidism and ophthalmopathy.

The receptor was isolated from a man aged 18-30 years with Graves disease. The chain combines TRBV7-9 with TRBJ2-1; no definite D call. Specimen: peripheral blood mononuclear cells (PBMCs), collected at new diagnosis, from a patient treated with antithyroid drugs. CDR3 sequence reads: CASSPTDGLLNEQFF. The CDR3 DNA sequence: TGTGCCAGCAGCCCGACCGACGGCCTTTTGAATGAGCAGTTCTTC.